This T cell receptor (beta chain) was observed in a study of cytomegalovirus exposure and HLA in healthy donors. General study findings and limits: Follow-up analysis later connected one missense variant in DCLRE1C with trimming of TCR beta V- and J-genes. On later analysis, the bulk of CMV-associated TCR beta chains appeared to be HLA-restricted. Follow-up analysis seemed to connect common viral pathogens with several of the most significant clusters identified.

A word on this clone: What it binds is not known.

Healthy individuals who donated bone marrow served as the donors. The CDR3 length is 12 residues. The V and J ends lost 0 bases and 7 bases respectively, with 7 bases between them. CDR1 is GTSNPN, CDR2 SVGIG, per germline (reference sequence). PCR used 60 Vbeta primers and 13 Jbeta primers. TCRdb keeps only in-frame clones here, not all; method: immunoSEQ multiplex PCR. The sample holds approximately 50,000 clones. The genes are TRBV30 and TRBJ2-1; D uncertain. The sequencing sample was made of PBMCs. The receptor was derived from a female donor in good health and CMV-seronegative. The CDR3 sequence: CAWSVSRNEQFF. CDR3 DNA sequence: TGTGCCTGGAGTGTAAGCCGGAATGAGCAGTTCTTC.